The sample holds a few counts of the clone carrying this T cell receptor (beta chain). Its specificity is unknown. The CDR3 totals 15 residues. Trimming pared 3 bases from V and 4 bases from J, leaving 13 bases between. Germline V gene lookup returns CDR1 SNHLY and CDR2 FYNNEI. The data are from a study of blood T cells in healthy people across ages. Study results and limitations: Shifts in expanded clonotypes may have been confounded by donor CMV status, which was unknown.

It was with a sample-barcoded 5' primer and a J-beta primer mix that a second PCR of about 6 to 11 cycles was run. One entry per CDR3 protein results from TCRdb running MiXCR on the 5' RACE reads. The table shows hundreds of thousands of distinct CDR3 sequences, with around two fifths occurring only once. The receptor comes from a man aged 80 or over in good health. Sequencing was carried out using blood. The V call is TRBV2, the J call TRBJ2-1; the D is unclear. CDR3 DNA: TGTGCCAGCAGTGACGCGAAGACCCTATACAATGAGCAGTTCTTC. Protein: CASSDAKTLYNEQFF. Full variable domain (missing parts from reference TRBV2 and TRBJ2-1): EPEVTQTPSHQVTQMGQEVILRCVPISNHLYFYWYRQILGQKVEFLVSFYNNEISEKSEIFDDQFSVERPDGSNFTLKIRSTKLEDSAMYFCASSDAKTLYNEQFFGPGTRLTVL.